These 27 T cell receptor beta chains were sequenced from one sample in a study of CD8+ T cells in alopecia areata. The sequencing template was cDNA reverse transcribed from extracted RNA. Here immunoSEQ multiplex PCR was the method, and the copy in TCRdb shows in-frame clones only, minus some. The sample lists roughly 150,000 clones, around 87% occurring once. Sequencing used CD8+ T cells sorted from blood, obtained at week 0. The receptors come from a human donor with alopecia areata.

The V call is TRBV7-3, the J call TRBJ2-3, with a tentative D call TRBD2 (5 bases). This CDR3 spans 14 amino acids. Germline-derived CDR1 and CDR2 are SGHTA and FQGTGA. Trimming removed 2 bases at V and 0 bases at J, with 6 bases between. The CDR3 region is CASSLEGSTDTQYF. CDR3 DNA sequence: TGTGCCAGCAGCTTAGAGGGAAGCACAGATACGCAGTATTTT.

The gene calls are TRBV5-4 and TRBJ2-7, with D tentatively TRBD1 (5 bases). The germline CDR1 and CDR2 sequences are SGHNT and YYREEE (reference sequence). V was cut by 4 bases and J by 4 bases, with 18 bases left in between. This CDR3 region has 15 residues. This CDR3 reads CASSGASQGMYEQYF. In DNA, the CDR3 is TGTGCCAGCAGCGGTGCCAGTCAGGGAATGTACGAGCAGTACTTC.

The V call is TRBV7-6, the J call TRBJ2-2, with a possible D match to TRBD2 (5 bases). The V end lost 3 bases, the J end lost 3 bases, and 20 bases lay between the germline ends. The CDR3 loop spans 18 amino acids. Per the germline V gene, CDR1 is SGHVS and CDR2 is FNYEAQ. In DNA form, the CDR3 reads TGTGCCAGCAGCTTTTTAGTTTTTGAGGGAGACTACACCGGGGAGCTGTTTTTT. Amino acids: CASSFLVFEGDYTGELFF.

The rearrangement uses TRBV7-2 and TRBJ2-7, with 11 bases lining up with TRBD2. Looked up from germline, CDR1 is SGHTA and CDR2 is FQGNSA. V gave up 3 bases and J gave up 2 bases; unmatched junction bases: 3. This CDR3 has 15 amino acids. The DNA for the CDR3 is TGTGCCAGCAGCTTGAGACTAGCGGGGACCTACGAGCAGTACTTC. Translating gives CASSLRLAGTYEQYF.

The rearrangement links TRBV7-9 to TRBJ1-2; TRBD1 matches 7 bases. From germline, CDR1 is SEHNR and CDR2 FQNEAQ (reference sequence). With V trimmed by 4 bases and J by 8 bases, 4 bases remained unmatched. This CDR3 is 12 amino acids long. CDR3 DNA: TGTGCCAGCAGCTCTACAGGGGACGGCTACACCTTC. Its protein is CASSSTGDGYTF.

The chain links TRBV4-1 to TRBJ2-7; 8 nucleotides align to TRBD2. Germline trimming cut 1 base from V and 4 bases from J; bases unmatched to any gene: 6. The CDR3 has 15 residues. Germline V gene lookup returns CDR1 MGHRA and CDR2 YSYEKL. This chain's CDR3 is CASSQAPAGVYEQYF. Here the CDR3 DNA reads TGCGCCAGCAGCCAAGCCCCAGCGGGAGTGTACGAGCAGTACTTC.

This clone was detected only a few times. The chain recombines TRBV27 with TRBJ2-1; D is uncertain. Between the trimmed V and J ends, which lost 3 bases and 9 bases, there was a span of 12 bases. Germline V gives CDR1 MNHEY, CDR2 SMNVEV (reference sequence). The CDR3 is made up of 13 amino acids. DNA of the CDR3: TGTGCCAGCAGTTTGGCCCATAGGGCTGAGCAGTTCTTC. Protein product: CASSLAHRAEQFF.

The rearrangement uses TRBV4-1 and TRBJ2-1; D might be TRBD2 (5 bases). Germline CDR1 MGHRA, CDR2 YSYEKL. Trimming left V 4 bases short and J 6 bases short, with 16 bases between. There are 15 residues in the CDR3. The CDR3 DNA follows: TGCGCCAGCAGCCCGGGGTCCCAGGACGGCAATGAGCAGTTCTTC. Translating it yields CASSPGSQDGNEQFF.

The chain's CDR3 is CASSLVPGSSFF. The CDR3 DNA follows: TGTGCCAGCAGCTTAGTTCCCGGGAGTAGCTTCTTC. The chain carries TRBV7-8 and TRBJ2-1; a possible D gene is TRBD2 (6 bases). Germline lookup yields CDR1 SGHVS and CDR2 FQNEAQ. V shed 1 base and J shed 16 bases, with 14 bases lying between them. This CDR3 contains 12 residues. The full variable domain, with the rest looked up from reference TRBV7-8 and TRBJ2-1, is GAGVSQSPRYKVAKRGQDVALRCDPISGHVSLFWYQQALGQGPEFLTYFQNEAQLDKSGLPSDRFFAERPEGSVSTLKIQRTQQEDSAVYLCASSLVPGSSFFGPGTRLTVL.

CDR3 DNA sequence: TGTGCCAGCAGCCCCGGACCGGCCGAGCAGTACTTC. The encoded protein is CASSPGPAEQYF. This rearrangement joins TRBV7-9 to TRBJ2-7; no firm D call. V lost 5 bases and J 6 bases, leaving 11 bases between the germline ends. CDR1 is SEHNR and CDR2 is FQNEAQ in the germline V gene (reference sequence). The CDR3 is 12 amino acids.

The V gene is TRBV11-1, the J gene TRBJ2-2; 7 nucleotides align to TRBD1. Losses at the gene ends were 5 bases for V and 3 bases for J; bases not matched to a gene: 6. The V gene's germline CDR1 is SGHAT and CDR2 FQDESV (reference sequence). The CDR3 is made up of 15 amino acids. CDR3 residues: CASSVTGDDTGELFF. The CDR3 DNA reads as TGTGCCAGCAGCGTAACAGGGGACGACACCGGGGAGCTGTTTTTT.

The chain carries TRBV6-5 and TRBJ2-3; 8 bases fit TRBD1. CDR1 MNHEY and CDR2 SVGAGI come from the germline V gene. V gave up 6 bases and J gave up 0 bases; unmatched junction bases: 5. The CDR3 consists of 15 residues. The CDR3 nucleotides are TGTGCCAGCAGGAAGACAGGGGCGAGCACAGATACGCAGTATTTT. This gives the protein CASRKTGASTDTQYF.

V is TRBV30 and J is TRBJ2-3, with unresolved D. The CDR3 is 13 residues long. V was shortened by 4 bases and J by 0 bases, with 8 bases between the two germline ends. The germline gives CDR1 GTSNPN, CDR2 SVGIG (reference sequence). CDR3 coding DNA: TGTGCCTGGACGCCTCATAGCACAGATACGCAGTATTTT. It translates to CAWTPHSTDTQYF.

This rearrangement joins TRBV9 to TRBJ1-2; a weak D match, TRBD1 (6 bases). The CDR3 loop spans 15 amino acids. In germline, CDR1 is SGDLS, CDR2 YYNGEE. Trimming cost V 0 bases and J 4 bases, with 13 bases left between them. The CDR3 bases are TGTGCCAGCAGCGTAGTCGACGGGGGCTCCTATGGCTACACCTTC. It yields the protein CASSVVDGGSYGYTF.

Points on this clone: The same CDR3 can be traced to other DNA sequences in this sample. The rearrangement joins TRBV9 to TRBJ2-3; D is possibly TRBD2 (5 bases). The CDR3 runs to 13 residues. The germline gives CDR1 SGDLS, CDR2 YYNGEE. Deletions cut 0 bases from V and 3 bases from J, with 5 bases between. The CDR3 bases are TGTGCCAGCAGCGTAGGCGGGACAGATACGCAGTATTTT. Translating gives CASSVGGTDTQYF.

The V and J genes are TRBV7-9 and TRBJ2-7; 10 bases are shared with TRBD2. The CDR3 is 15 amino acids. CDR1 is SEHNR and CDR2 is FQNEAQ in the germline V gene (reference sequence). The V gene end was trimmed by 5 bases and the J gene end by 1 base; junction bases not matched to a gene: 5. The CDR3 is CASSPGLAPSYEQYF. The CDR3 region has the DNA TGTGCCAGCAGCCCGGGACTAGCGCCTTCCTACGAGCAGTACTTC.

In this sample, this clone turned up once. The rearrangement links TRBV27 to TRBJ2-3, with TRBD2 matching over 8 bases. The V and J ends lost 5 bases and 0 bases, in that order; junction bases with no gene match: 7. Germline V gene data show CDR1 as MNHEY and CDR2 as SMNVEV (reference sequence). This CDR3 region has 16 residues. The CDR3 DNA sequence: TGTGCCAGCAGTCTAAGCGGGAGTGGGAGCACAGATACGCAGTATTTT. The encoded protein is CASSLSGSGSTDTQYF.

The CDR3 DNA reads as TGTGCCAGCAGCCCGGACTATAATGAGCAGTTCTTC. It encodes CASSPDYNEQFF. The V call is TRBV7-9, the J call TRBJ2-1; tentatively, D is TRBD2 (6 bases). Trimming shortened V by 5 bases and J by 7 bases, and 9 bases separated the two germline ends. Germline V gene lookup returns CDR1 SEHNR and CDR2 FQNEAQ (reference sequence). The CDR3 contains 12 residues. The full variable domain, rest sourced from reference TRBV7-9 and TRBJ2-1, is DTGVSQNPRHKITKRGQNVTFRCDPISEHNRLYWYRQTLGQGPEFLTYFQNEAQLEKSRLLSDRFSAERPKGSFSTLEIQRTEQGDSAMYLCASSPDYNEQFFGPGTRLTVL.

This chain links TRBV27 with TRBJ1-5, with 9 positions matching TRBD1. The CDR3 runs 14 residues. Germline values: CDR1 MNHEY, CDR2 SMNVEV (reference sequence). Trimming removed 2 bases from V and 11 bases from J; junction bases left unmatched: 7. The DNA of the CDR3 is TGTGCCAGCAGTTTACGTAGGGGACAGGGAGCCCAGCATTTT. Translated: CASSLRRGQGAQHF.

The chain joins TRBV2 to TRBJ1-2; TRBD1 matches 9 bases. V shed 6 bases and J 5 bases; nucleotides not matched to a gene: 10. The CDR3 sequence is 15 residues long. Per the germline V gene, CDR1 is SNHLY and CDR2 is FYNNEI. CDR3 sequence (DNA): TGTGCCAGCAGGGGAAGGACAGGGGATGGGTATGGCTACACCTTC. The encoded protein is CASRGRTGDGYGYTF.

This sequence joins TRBV4-1 and TRBJ1-5, with 9 positions matching TRBD1. Per germline, CDR1 MGHRA and CDR2 YSYEKL. This CDR3 is 15 amino acids long. The V segment lost 4 bases and the J segment 6 bases; nucleotides outside the gene matches: 7. The CDR3 sequence is CASSPRTGVGQPQHF. CDR3 coding DNA: TGCGCCAGCAGCCCCCGGACAGGGGTGGGTCAGCCCCAGCATTTT.

The CDR3 here is CSVETLYGYTF. The CDR3 DNA reads TGCAGCGTCGAGACTCTCTATGGCTACACCTTC. The chain combines TRBV29-1 with TRBJ1-2; D is unresolved. From germline, CDR1 is SQVTM and CDR2 ANQGSEA. Trimming pared 6 bases from V and 4 bases from J, leaving 9 bases between. The CDR3 is 11 residues long.

The rearrangement uses TRBV7-2 and TRBJ2-7; D may be TRBD1 (6 bases). This CDR3 has 15 amino acids. CDR1 and CDR2 from the germline V gene are SGHTA and FQGNSA. Trimming took 6 bases from V and 4 from J, leaving 19 bases between them. In nucleotides, the CDR3 is TGTGCCAGCAGTCTCGACCGGACAGCATATTACGAGCAGTACTTC. Translation: CASSLDRTAYYEQYF.

V gene TRBV9 combines with J gene TRBJ1-1, with a possible D match to TRBD1 (6 bases). Trimming stripped 4 bases from V and 1 base from J, with 17 bases between. CDR1 and CDR2 (germline): SGDLS, YYNGEE. The CDR3 is made up of 16 amino acids. CDR3 in amino acids: CASSPQTGTRNTEAFF. The CDR3 DNA sequence: TGTGCCAGCAGCCCTCAAACCGGGACACGGAACACTGAAGCTTTCTTT.

This sequence joins TRBV29-1 and TRBJ1-1, with a possible D match to TRBD1 (5 bases). V lost 6 bases and J 5 bases, leaving 10 bases between the germline ends. The CDR3 sequence is 11 residues long. CDR1 SQVTM and CDR2 ANQGSEA come from the germline V gene. Here the CDR3 reads CSVRRVTEAFF. The CDR3 DNA reads as TGCAGCGTCCGCAGGGTTACTGAAGCTTTCTTT.

The chain couples TRBV7-9 to TRBJ2-7; D is undetermined. The CDR3 has 12 residues. Germline V gene lookup returns CDR1 SEHNR and CDR2 FQNEAQ (reference sequence). V was clipped by 1 base and J by 6 bases, with 7 bases between them. The CDR3 sequence: CASSLDAGEQYF. As DNA, the CDR3 is TGTGCCAGCAGCTTAGACGCAGGCGAGCAGTACTTC.

The chain joins TRBV5-1 to TRBJ2-2; D is possibly TRBD1 or TRBD2 (5 bases each). This CDR3 comprises 14 residues. V was clipped by 6 bases and J by 3 bases, with 12 bases between them. From germline, CDR1 is SGHRS and CDR2 YFSETQ. CDR3 loop: CASIPGRDTGELFF. The CDR3 DNA follows: TGCGCCAGCATTCCAGGGCGGGACACCGGGGAGCTGTTTTTT.